Below are 27 T cell receptor beta chains sequenced from a single sample in a study of blood T cells in healthy people across ages. It was with a sample-barcoded 5' primer and a J-beta primer mix that a second PCR of about 6 to 12 cycles was run. TCRdb reprocessed the 5' RACE reads via MiXCR and lists one record per CDR3 protein. Of some 1.4 million distinct CDR3 sequences detected, 42% appear once; the ten largest clones hold 7% to 9.5%. Sequences were obtained from blood. These receptors originate from a woman between 18 and 29 years old in good health.

J is TRBJ2-2 and V is TRBV28; D unclear. Germline V CDR1 and CDR2: MDHEN, SYDVKM. Trimming stripped 3 bases from V and 7 bases from J, with 6 bases between. There are 12 residues in the CDR3. The CDR3 bases are TGTGCCAGCAGTTTCTTGAGCGGGGAGCTGTTTTTT. Residues: CASSFLSGELFF.

This chain links TRBV9 with TRBJ1-2; TRBD1 agrees at 7 bases. CDR3 length: 13 residues. Germline loops: CDR1 SGDLS, CDR2 YYNGEE. With V trimmed by 6 bases and J by 7 bases, 9 bases remained unmatched. The CDR3 DNA reads TGTGCCAGCACTGGCACAGGGGCGGTTGGCTACACCTTC. Protein sequence: CASTGTGAVGYTF.

This sequence joins TRBV4-1 and TRBJ1-1, with 7 bases lining up with TRBD1. The CDR3 covers 15 residues. Losses at the gene ends were 4 bases for V and 2 bases for J; bases not matched to a gene: 7. CDR1 and CDR2 (germline): MGHRA, YSYEKL. CDR3: CASSPRDRINTEAFF. The CDR3 coding sequence is TGCGCCAGCAGCCCCAGGGACAGAATTAACACTGAAGCTTTCTTT.

V and J are TRBV11-3 and TRBJ2-1, with 13 positions matching TRBD2. Germline CDR1 is SGHNT and CDR2 is YENEEA. This CDR3 has 18 amino acids. The J segment lost 9 bases and the V segment lost 5 bases, leaving 16 bases of the junction unmatched. The CDR3 is CASSAGLAGVMDWGEQFF. The CDR3 DNA is TGTGCCAGCAGCGCCGGACTAGCGGGAGTTATGGATTGGGGTGAGCAGTTCTTC. The variable domain in full, completed from reference TRBV11-3 and TRBJ2-1, reads EAGVVQSPRYKIIEKKQPVAFWCNPISGHNTLYWYLQNLGQGPELLIRYENEEAVDDSQLPKDRFSAERLKGVDSTLKIQPAELGDSAVYLCASSAGLAGVMDWGEQFFGPGTRLTVL.

The chain recombines TRBV6-5 with TRBJ2-2; unclear D gene. The CDR3 has 13 residues. V gave up 5 bases and J gave up 7 bases, with 11 bases separating them. Per the germline V gene, CDR1 is MNHEY and CDR2 is SVGAGI. CDR3 loop: CASSPGGIGELFF. CDR3 sequence (DNA): TGTGCCAGCAGTCCCGGTGGAATCGGGGAGCTGTTTTTT.

This sequence joins TRBV6-1 and TRBJ2-1; the D gene is possibly TRBD2 (5 bases). This CDR3 contains 16 residues. The V end was cut by 0 bases, the J end by 0 bases, with 9 bases between. CDR1 is MNHNS, CDR2 SASEGT, per germline. The CDR3 DNA follows: TGTGCCAGCAGTGAAGCGATCGGGAACTCCTACAATGAGCAGTTCTTC. Residues: CASSEAIGNSYNEQFF.

The chain couples TRBV11-1 to TRBJ2-1, with 8 bases fitting TRBD2. CDR1 is SGHAT and CDR2 is FQDESV in the germline V gene (reference sequence). The V gene end was trimmed by 3 bases and the J gene end by 7 bases; junction bases not matched to a gene: 14. This CDR3 spans 17 amino acids. In DNA, the CDR3 is TGTGCCAGCAGCTTGACGGGAGGGCCTTCGAAGGTGAATGAGCAGTTCTTC. This sequence encodes CASSLTGGPSKVNEQFF.

This clonotype was observed a few times. The chain uses TRBV2 and TRBJ2-5; 7 nucleotides line up with TRBD1. V shed 0 bases and J 4 bases; nucleotides not matched to a gene: 5. The CDR3 runs to 15 residues. The germline V gene encodes CDR1 SNHLY and CDR2 FYNNEI. CDR3 protein: CASSEATGRRETQYF. As DNA, the CDR3 is TGTGCCAGCAGTGAAGCGACAGGGCGAAGAGAGACCCAGTACTTC.

The chain employs TRBV4-1 and TRBJ1-2, with TRBD1 as a possible D gene (5 bases). The CDR3 has 15 amino acids. Germline V gene sequence: CDR1 MGHRA, CDR2 YSYEKL. Trimming pared 4 bases from V and 1 base from J, leaving 13 bases between. CDR3 in DNA: TGCGCCAGCAGCCTGGGGCGGACGGATAACTATGGCTACACCTTC. Residues: CASSLGRTDNYGYTF.

The chain uses TRBV7-3 and TRBJ2-6; 13 nucleotides agree with TRBD2. The V segment lost 5 bases and the J segment 0 bases; nucleotides outside the gene matches: 4. The CDR3 has 18 residues. Germline loops: CDR1 SGHTA, CDR2 FQGTGA. CDR3 region: CASSQTSGGASGANVLTF. DNA of the CDR3: TGTGCCAGCAGCCAAACTAGCGGGGGGGCCTCTGGGGCCAACGTCCTGACTTTC.

The table lists this clonotype with a few counts. The chain carries TRBV7-9 and TRBJ2-3; D is undetermined. Germline V gene data show CDR1 as SEHNR and CDR2 as FQNEAQ (reference sequence). The V end was cut by 3 bases, the J end by 6 bases, with 16 bases between. CDR3 length equals 15 residues. This CDR3 reads CASSFFIGLGDTQYF. CDR3 coding DNA: TGTGCCAGCAGCTTTTTCATTGGATTGGGGGATACGCAGTATTTT.

This clonotype was counted many times. The V and J genes are TRBV4-1 and TRBJ2-5; the match to TRBD2 covers 9 bases. Germline CDR1 MGHRA, CDR2 YSYEKL. This CDR3 spans 16 amino acids. Trimming at V came to 0 bases and at J to 11 bases, leaving 13 bases not matched to a gene. As DNA, the CDR3 is TGCGCCAGCAGCCAAGAGTATCTAGCGGGGCTTTTGGAGCAGTACTTC. It encodes CASSQEYLAGLLEQYF.

This clonotype appeared a few times. V and J are TRBV7-2 and TRBJ1-2; 7 nucleotides align to TRBD1. The CDR3 covers 16 residues. Germline V gene lookup returns CDR1 SGHTA and CDR2 FQGNSA. Trimming took 0 bases from V and 4 from J; bases not matched to a gene: 8. Here the CDR3 reads CASSLAGDSSVYGYTF. CDR3 DNA sequence: TGTGCCAGCAGCTTAGCAGGGGACAGTTCAGTCTATGGCTACACCTTC.

This clonotype was seen only once. Its ends do not fully match the called genes, so a read error is possible. The rearrangement joins TRBV6-6 to TRBJ1-5; no definite D call. Germline V lookup: CDR1 MNHNY, CDR2 SVGAGI (reference sequence). This CDR3 is built from 12 residues. The CDR3 DNA reads TGTGCCTGCAGTTACTCGGGCGAGCCCCAGCATTTT. Amino acids: CACSYSGEPQHF.

This sequence joins TRBV7-2 and TRBJ1-3; D is undetermined. V lost 5 bases and J lost 0, with 8 bases in between. The germline gives CDR1 SGHTA, CDR2 FQGNSA. CDR3 length: 14 amino acids. The CDR3 is CASSRPSSGNTIYF. In DNA form, the CDR3 reads TGTGCCAGCAGCCGACCTAGCTCTGGAAACACCATATATTTT.

Worth noting for this clonotype: The junction does not match germline at one end; this may be a read error. The chain has TRBV2 and TRBJ2-7; 11 bases line up with TRBD2. The CDR3 sequence is 15 residues long. Looked up from germline, CDR1 is SNHLY and CDR2 is FYNNEI. CDR3 amino acids: CACRTGTSGSYEQYF. The CDR3 DNA sequence: TGTGCCTGCAGGACCGGGACTAGCGGCTCCTACGAGCAGTACTTC.

This clonotype was seen once. Relative to the germline gene, one junction end is altered; a read error may explain this. V gene TRBV12-3 or TRBV12-4 combines with J gene TRBJ2-3; D call uncertain. This CDR3 is built from 13 residues. Here the CDR3 DNA reads TGTGCCACCGAAGAGAAAAGCACAGATACGGAGTATTTT. Translating gives CATEEKSTDTEYF.

The gene calls are TRBV28 and TRBJ1-2; D not certain. The V gene lost 4 bases and the J gene lost 2 bases, with 8 bases spanning the gap. The CDR3 is 13 amino acids. Germline CDR1 MDHEN, CDR2 SYDVKM. The CDR3 protein is CASSYSLNYGYTF. CDR3 nucleotides: TGTGCCAGCAGTTACAGTCTGAACTATGGCTACACCTTC.

This chain links TRBV14 with TRBJ1-6, with a weak D call TRBD1 (5 bases). Trimming left V 1 base short and J 6 bases short, with 10 bases between. There are 15 residues in the CDR3. Per the germline V gene, CDR1 is SGHDN and CDR2 is FVKESK. The CDR3 reads CASSQATGLNSPLHF. The CDR3 DNA follows: TGTGCCAGCAGCCAAGCTACAGGCCTTAATTCACCCCTCCACTTT.

The sample holds a few counts of this clonotype. The chain has TRBV11-1 and TRBJ2-7, with D tentatively TRBD2 (6 bases). Germline-derived CDR1 and CDR2 are SGHAT and FQDESV (reference sequence). The ends were cut back, 8 bases at V and 0 bases at J, with 17 bases in the middle. The CDR3 loop spans 15 amino acids. CDR3 sequence: CASGNSGESSYEQYF. As DNA, the CDR3 is TGTGCCAGCGGCAATTCGGGGGAGAGCTCCTACGAGCAGTACTTC.

This clonotype has a handful of counts. The V call is TRBV12-3 or TRBV12-4, the J call TRBJ2-5; TRBD2 is a possible D gene (6 bases). Trimming removed 3 bases from V and 5 bases from J, with 13 bases in between. The CDR3 is 14 residues long. As DNA, the CDR3 is TGTGCCAGCAGTTTTTGGAGGGCATGGGAGACCCAGTACTTC. Encoded protein: CASSFWRAWETQYF.

To note about this clonotype: Compared with germline, one end of the junction differs, possibly owing to a read error. This rearrangement joins TRBV10-3 to TRBJ1-2; unclear D gene. This CDR3 region has 14 residues. Germline V CDR1 and CDR2: ENHRY, SYGVKD. CDR3 amino acids: CAINARGANCGYTF. CDR3 in DNA: TGTGCCATCAATGCGCGCGGAGCTAACTGTGGCTACACCTTC.

The V call is TRBV28, the J call TRBJ2-1; D possibly corresponds to TRBD2 (6 bases). CDR1 and CDR2 (germline): MDHEN, SYDVKM. V was trimmed by 11 bases and J by 4 bases, leaving 15 bases between them. The CDR3 spans 13 residues. The DNA of the CDR3 is TGTGCCGCGGCCGCCCGGGGGTACAATGAGCAGTTCTTC. Translated, it gives CAAAARGYNEQFF.

The sample holds a few counts of this clonotype. The chain is built from TRBV6-2 or TRBV6-3 and TRBJ1-2; the D is unclear. The CDR3 totals 14 residues. V lost 0 bases to trimming and J lost 8 bases, with 13 bases between them. Germline values: CDR1 MNHEY, CDR2 SVGEGT. Here the CDR3 reads CASSYSEARQGYTF. The CDR3, as DNA: TGTGCCAGCAGTTACTCGGAGGCGCGCCAAGGCTACACCTTC.

CDR3 bases: TGCGCCAGCAGCCAAGTTCCCGGAACCTATGGGACTGAAGCTTTCTTT. Translation: CASSQVPGTYGTEAFF. This rearrangement joins TRBV4-1 to TRBJ1-1; no reliable D call. The CDR3 totals 16 residues. Germline-derived CDR1 and CDR2 are MGHRA and YSYEKL. V lost 1 base to trimming and J lost 5 bases, with 17 bases between them.

The V call is TRBV7-8, the J call TRBJ2-3; 8 bases line up with TRBD1. CDR1 and CDR2 (germline): SGHVS, FQNEAQ. V lost 4 bases to trimming and J lost 4 bases; unmatched junction nucleotides: 4. This CDR3 is 14 amino acids long. The chain's CDR3 is CASSSGRGPDTQYF. CDR3 nucleotides: TGTGCCAGCAGCTCTGGCAGGGGGCCAGATACGCAGTATTTT.

Comments on this clonotype: The junction shows a germline mismatch at one end, possibly a read error. This sequence joins TRBV28 and TRBJ2-1; tentatively, D is TRBD2 (6 bases). The CDR3 has 13 residues. CDR1 is MDHEN, CDR2 SYDVKM, per germline. The CDR3 loop reads CVSLIPGLGEQFF. The CDR3 bases are TGTGTCAGCTTGATCCCGGGACTTGGGGAGCAGTTCTTC.